This record concerns one T cell receptor beta chain sequence. This specimen belongs to a study of CD8 T cells in Susac syndrome. Sequencing targeted TCR beta in blood CD8+ and CD4+ T cells. The CD8+ and CD4+ T cells were negatively isolated, with the TEMRA cells enriched by FACS. J lost 4 bases, V lost 0 bases, and 10 bases had no gene match. Germline loops: CDR1 GTSNPN, CDR2 SVGIG (reference sequence). This CDR3 has 19 residues. It was with random hexamers that roughly 0.5 to 1 ug RNA was reverse transcribed. TCRdb processed the immunoSEQ multiplex PCR reads anew with MiXCR; each CDR3 protein has one entry. The repertoire has about 200,000 distinct CDR3 sequences, about 91% of them found once; the top ten carry about 0.09%.

Input material: CD4+ T cells from PBMCs. The chain links TRBV30 to TRBJ2-2; 14 bases match TRBD2. The receptor comes from a human donor with Susac syndrome. CDR3 protein: CAWSVLGLAGGGGTGELFF. CDR3 DNA sequence: TGTGCCTGGAGTGTACTCGGACTAGCGGGAGGAGGAGGCACCGGGGAGCTGTTTTTT.